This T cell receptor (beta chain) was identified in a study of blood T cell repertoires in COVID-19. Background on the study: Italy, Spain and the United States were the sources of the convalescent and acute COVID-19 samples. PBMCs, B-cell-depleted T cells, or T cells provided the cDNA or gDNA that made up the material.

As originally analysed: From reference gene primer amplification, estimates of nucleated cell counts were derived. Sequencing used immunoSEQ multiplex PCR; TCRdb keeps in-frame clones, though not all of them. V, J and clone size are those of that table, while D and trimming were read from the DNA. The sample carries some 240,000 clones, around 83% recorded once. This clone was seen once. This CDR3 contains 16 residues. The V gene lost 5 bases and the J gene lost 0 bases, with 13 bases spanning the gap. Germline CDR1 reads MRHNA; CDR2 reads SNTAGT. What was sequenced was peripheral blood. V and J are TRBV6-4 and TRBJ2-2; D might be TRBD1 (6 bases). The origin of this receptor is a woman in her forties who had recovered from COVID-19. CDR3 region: CASSPGHPTNTGELFF. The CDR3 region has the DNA TGTGCCAGCAGTCCGGGACACCCGACGAACACCGGGGAGCTGTTTTTT.